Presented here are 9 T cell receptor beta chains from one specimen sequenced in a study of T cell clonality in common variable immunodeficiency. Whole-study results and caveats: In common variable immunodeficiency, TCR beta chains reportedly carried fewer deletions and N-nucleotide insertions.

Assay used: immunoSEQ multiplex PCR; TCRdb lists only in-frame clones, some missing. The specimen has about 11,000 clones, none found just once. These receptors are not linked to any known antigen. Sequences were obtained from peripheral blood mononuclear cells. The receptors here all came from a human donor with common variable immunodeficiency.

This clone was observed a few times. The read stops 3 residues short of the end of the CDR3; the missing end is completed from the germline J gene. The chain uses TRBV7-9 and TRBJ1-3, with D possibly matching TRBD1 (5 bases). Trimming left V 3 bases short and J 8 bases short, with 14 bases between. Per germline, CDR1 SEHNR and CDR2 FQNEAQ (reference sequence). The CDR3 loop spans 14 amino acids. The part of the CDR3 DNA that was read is TGTGCCAGCAGCTTGGGGCAGGTTCGGGACACC. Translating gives CASSLGQVRDT. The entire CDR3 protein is CASSLGQVRDTIYF.

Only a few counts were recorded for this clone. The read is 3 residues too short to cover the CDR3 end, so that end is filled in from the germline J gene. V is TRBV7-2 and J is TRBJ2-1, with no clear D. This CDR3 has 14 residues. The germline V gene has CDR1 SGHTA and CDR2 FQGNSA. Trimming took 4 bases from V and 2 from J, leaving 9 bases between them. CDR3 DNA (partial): TGTGCCAGCAGCTCCAGTCAGGCCTACAATGAG. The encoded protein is CASSSSQAYNE. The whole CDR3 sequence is CASSSSQAYNEQFF.

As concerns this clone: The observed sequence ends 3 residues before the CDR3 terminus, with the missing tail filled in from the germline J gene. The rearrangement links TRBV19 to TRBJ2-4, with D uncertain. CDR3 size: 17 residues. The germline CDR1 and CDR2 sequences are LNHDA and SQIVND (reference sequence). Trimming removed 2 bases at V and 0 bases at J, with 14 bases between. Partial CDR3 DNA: TGTGCCAGTAGTATAAATATGCCCAGAGGAGCCAAAAACATT. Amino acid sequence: CASSINMPRGAKNI. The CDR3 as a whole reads CASSINMPRGAKNIQYF.

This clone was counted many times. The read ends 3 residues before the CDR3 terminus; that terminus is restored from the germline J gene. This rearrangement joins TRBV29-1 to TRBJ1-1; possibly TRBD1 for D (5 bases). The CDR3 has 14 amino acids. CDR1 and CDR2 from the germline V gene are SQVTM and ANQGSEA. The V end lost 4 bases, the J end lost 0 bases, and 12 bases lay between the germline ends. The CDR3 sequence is CSVAVGGVNTEAFF. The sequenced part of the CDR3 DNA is TGCAGCGTTGCGGTGGGGGGGGTGAACACTGAA.

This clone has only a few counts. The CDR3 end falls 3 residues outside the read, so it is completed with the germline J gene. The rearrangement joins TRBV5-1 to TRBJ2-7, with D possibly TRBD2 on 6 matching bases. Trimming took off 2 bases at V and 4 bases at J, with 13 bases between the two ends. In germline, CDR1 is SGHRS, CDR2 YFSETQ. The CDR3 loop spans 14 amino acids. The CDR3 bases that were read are TGCGCCAGCAGCTTACTTCCTAGCGCTTACGAG. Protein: CASSLLPSAYE. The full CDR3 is CASSLLPSAYEQYF.

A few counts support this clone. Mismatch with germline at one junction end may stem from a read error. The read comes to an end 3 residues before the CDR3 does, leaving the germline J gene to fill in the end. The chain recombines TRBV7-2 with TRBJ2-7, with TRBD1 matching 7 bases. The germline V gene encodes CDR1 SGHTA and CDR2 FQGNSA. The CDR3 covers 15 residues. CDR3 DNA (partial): TGTGCCAGCACCTTAGGGGCAGGGGGTTCCTACGAG. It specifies CASTLGAGGSYE. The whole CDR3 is CASTLGAGGSYEQYF.

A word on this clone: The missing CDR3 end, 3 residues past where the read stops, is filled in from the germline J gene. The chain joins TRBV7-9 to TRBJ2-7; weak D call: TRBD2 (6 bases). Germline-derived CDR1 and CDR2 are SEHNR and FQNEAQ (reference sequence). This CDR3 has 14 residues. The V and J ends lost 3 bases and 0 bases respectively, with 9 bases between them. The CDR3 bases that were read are TGTGCCAGCAGCTTGGAGGGGAGCTCCTACGAG. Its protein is CASSLEGSSYE. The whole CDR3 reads CASSLEGSSYEQYF.

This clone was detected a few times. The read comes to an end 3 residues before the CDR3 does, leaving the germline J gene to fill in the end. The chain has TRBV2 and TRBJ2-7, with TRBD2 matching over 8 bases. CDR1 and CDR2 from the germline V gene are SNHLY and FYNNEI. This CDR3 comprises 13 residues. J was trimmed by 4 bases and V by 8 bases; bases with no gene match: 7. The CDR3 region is CASDRGGEYEQYF. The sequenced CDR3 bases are TGTGCCAGCGACCGGGGGGGTGAATACGAG.

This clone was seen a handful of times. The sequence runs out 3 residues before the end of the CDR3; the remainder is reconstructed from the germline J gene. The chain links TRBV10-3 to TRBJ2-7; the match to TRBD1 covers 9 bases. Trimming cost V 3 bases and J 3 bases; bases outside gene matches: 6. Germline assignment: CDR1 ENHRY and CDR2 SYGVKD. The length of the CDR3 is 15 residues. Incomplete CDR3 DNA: TGTGCCATCAGTGACCCCCCGACAGGGGGCTACGAG. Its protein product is CAISDPPTGGYE. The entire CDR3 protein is CAISDPPTGGYEQYF.